This T cell receptor beta chain was sequenced during a study of cytomegalovirus exposure and HLA in healthy donors. Findings and limits, study-wide: Cytomegalovirus-associated TCR beta chains were listed, numbering approximately 150.

J lost 4 bases, V lost 4 bases, and 2 bases had no gene match. Per the germline V gene, CDR1 is MDHEN and CDR2 is SYDVKM. The CDR3 has 14 residues. Sequenced by immunoSEQ multiplex PCR; TCRdb stores in-frame clones only, minus some. Of about 110,000 clones in the sample, roughly 90% were seen once. On this clone: Its target is not known.

Sequencing used PBMCs. The chain couples TRBV28 to TRBJ1-2; 11 bases map to TRBD1. This clonotype was obtained from a woman in her late teens or twenties in good health and CMV-seronegative. The CDR3 reads CASSSDRGPYGYTF. CDR3 coding DNA: TGTGCCAGCAGTTCGGACAGGGGGCCCTATGGCTACACCTTC.